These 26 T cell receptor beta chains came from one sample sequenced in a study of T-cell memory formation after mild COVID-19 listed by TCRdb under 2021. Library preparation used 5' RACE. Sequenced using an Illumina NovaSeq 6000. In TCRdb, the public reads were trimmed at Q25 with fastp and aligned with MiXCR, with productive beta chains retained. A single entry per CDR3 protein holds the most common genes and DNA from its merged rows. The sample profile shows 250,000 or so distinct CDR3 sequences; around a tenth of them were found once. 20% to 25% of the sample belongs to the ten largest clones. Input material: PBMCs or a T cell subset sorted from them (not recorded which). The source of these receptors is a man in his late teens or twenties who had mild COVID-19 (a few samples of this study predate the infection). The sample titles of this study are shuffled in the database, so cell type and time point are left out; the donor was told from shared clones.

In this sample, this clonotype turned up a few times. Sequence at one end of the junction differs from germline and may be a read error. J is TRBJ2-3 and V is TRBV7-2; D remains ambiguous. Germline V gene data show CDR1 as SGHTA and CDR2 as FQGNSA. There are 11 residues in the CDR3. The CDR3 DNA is TGTGCCAGCAGCCAACTCACCATCGGGCATTTT. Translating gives CASSQLTIGHF.

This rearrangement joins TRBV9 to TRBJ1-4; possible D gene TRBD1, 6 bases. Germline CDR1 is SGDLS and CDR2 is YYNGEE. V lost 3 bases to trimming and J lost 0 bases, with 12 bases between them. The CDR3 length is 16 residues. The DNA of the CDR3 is TGTGCCAGCAGCGGCAGGGGATCTGCAACTAATGAAAAACTGTTTTTT. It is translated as CASSGRGSATNEKLFF.

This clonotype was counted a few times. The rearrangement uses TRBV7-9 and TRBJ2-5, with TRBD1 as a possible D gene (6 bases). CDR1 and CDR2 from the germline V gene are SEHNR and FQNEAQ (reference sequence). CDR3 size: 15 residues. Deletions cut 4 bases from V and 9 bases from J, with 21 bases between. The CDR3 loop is CASSWRGGASPPQYF. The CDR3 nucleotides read TGTGCCAGCAGCTGGCGAGGGGGAGCGTCCCCGCCCCAGTACTTC.

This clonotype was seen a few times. The CDR3 region is CASGEATGVNEQFF. The CDR3 DNA reads as TGTGCTAGTGGAGAAGCGACAGGGGTTAATGAGCAGTTCTTC. The rearrangement joins TRBV12-5 to TRBJ2-1; TRBD1 agrees at 8 bases. The CDR3 length is 14 residues. Germline CDR1 reads LGHNT; CDR2 reads FRNRAP. Trimming cost V 6 bases and J 7 bases; bases outside gene matches: 8.

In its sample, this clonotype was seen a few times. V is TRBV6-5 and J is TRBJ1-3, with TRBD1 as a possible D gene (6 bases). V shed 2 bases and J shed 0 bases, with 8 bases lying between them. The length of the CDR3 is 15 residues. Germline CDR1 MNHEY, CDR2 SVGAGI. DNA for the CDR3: TGTGCCAGCAGTTACGACAGGAGCTCTGGAAACACCATATATTTT. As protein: CASSYDRSSGNTIYF.

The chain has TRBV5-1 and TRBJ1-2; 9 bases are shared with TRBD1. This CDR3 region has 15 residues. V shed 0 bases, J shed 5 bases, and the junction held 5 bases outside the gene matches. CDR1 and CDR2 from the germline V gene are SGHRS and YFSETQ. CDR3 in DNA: TGCGCCAGCAGCTTGGAACCGACAGGGGGTTATGGCTACACCTTC. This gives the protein CASSLEPTGGYGYTF.

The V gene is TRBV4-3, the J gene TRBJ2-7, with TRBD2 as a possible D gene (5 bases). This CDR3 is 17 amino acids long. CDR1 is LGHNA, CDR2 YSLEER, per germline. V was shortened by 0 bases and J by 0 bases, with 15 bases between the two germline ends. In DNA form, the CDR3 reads TGCGCCAGCAGCCAAGATCGAGTGAGCGGTTACTCCTACGAGCAGTACTTC. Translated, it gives CASSQDRVSGYSYEQYF.

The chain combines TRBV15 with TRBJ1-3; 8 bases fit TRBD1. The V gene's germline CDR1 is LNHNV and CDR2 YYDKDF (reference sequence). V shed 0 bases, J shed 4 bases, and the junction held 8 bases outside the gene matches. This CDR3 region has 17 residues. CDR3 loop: CATSREKTGTGGNTIYF. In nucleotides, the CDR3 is TGTGCCACCAGCAGAGAAAAGACCGGGACAGGAGGAAACACCATATATTTT.

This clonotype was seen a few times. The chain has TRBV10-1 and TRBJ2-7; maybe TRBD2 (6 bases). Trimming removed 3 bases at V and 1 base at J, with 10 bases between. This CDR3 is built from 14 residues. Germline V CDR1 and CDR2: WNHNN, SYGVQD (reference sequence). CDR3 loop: CASSDQRGSYEQYF. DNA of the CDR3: TGCGCCAGCAGTGACCAACGGGGGTCCTACGAGCAGTACTTC.

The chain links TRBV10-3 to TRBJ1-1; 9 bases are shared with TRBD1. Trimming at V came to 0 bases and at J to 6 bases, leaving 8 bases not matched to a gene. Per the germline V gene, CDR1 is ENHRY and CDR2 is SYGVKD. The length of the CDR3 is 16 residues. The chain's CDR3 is CAISESGRDRVAEAFF. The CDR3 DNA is TGTGCCATCAGTGAGTCCGGTCGGGACAGGGTTGCTGAAGCTTTCTTT.

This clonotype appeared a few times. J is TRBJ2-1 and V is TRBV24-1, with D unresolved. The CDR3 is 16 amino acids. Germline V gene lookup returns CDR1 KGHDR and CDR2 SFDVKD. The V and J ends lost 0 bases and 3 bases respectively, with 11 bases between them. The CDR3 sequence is CATSDLEVGGYNEQFF. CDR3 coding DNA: TGTGCCACCAGTGATTTGGAAGTCGGCGGCTACAATGAGCAGTTCTTC.

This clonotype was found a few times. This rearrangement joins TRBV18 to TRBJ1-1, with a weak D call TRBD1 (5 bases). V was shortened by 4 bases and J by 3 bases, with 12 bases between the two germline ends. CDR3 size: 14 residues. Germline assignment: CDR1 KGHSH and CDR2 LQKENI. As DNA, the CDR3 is TGTGCCAGCTCACTAAACCAGGGAGACACTGAAGCTTTCTTT. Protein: CASSLNQGDTEAFF. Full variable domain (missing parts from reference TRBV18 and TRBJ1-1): NAGVMQNPRHLVRRRGQEARLRCSPMKGHSHVYWYRQLPEEGLKFMVYLQKENIIDESGMPKERFSAEFPKEGPSILRIQQVVRGDSAAYFCASSLNQGDTEAFFGQGTRLTVV.

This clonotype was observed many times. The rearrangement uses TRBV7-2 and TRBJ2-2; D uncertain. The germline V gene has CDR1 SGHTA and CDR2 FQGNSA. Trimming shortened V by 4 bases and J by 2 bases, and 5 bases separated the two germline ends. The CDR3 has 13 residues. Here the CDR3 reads CASSSRNTGELFF. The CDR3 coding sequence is TGTGCCAGCAGCTCCCGAAACACCGGGGAGCTGTTTTTT.

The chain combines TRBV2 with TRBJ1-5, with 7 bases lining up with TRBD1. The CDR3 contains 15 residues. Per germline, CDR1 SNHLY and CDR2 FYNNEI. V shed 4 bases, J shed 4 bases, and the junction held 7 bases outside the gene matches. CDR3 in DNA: TGTGCCAGCAGTGTCCGGACAGGAGGTAATCAGCCCCAGCATTTT. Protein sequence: CASSVRTGGNQPQHF.

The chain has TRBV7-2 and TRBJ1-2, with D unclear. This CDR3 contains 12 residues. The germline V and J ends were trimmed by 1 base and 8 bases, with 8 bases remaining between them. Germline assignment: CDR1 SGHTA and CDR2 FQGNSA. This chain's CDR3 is CASSLEERGYTF. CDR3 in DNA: TGTGCCAGCAGCTTAGAGGAAAGGGGCTACACCTTC.

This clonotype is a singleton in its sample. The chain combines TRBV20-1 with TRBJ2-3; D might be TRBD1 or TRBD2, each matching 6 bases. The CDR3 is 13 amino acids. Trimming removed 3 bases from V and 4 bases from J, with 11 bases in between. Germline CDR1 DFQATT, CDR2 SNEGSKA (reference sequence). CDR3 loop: CSASSGGPDTQYF. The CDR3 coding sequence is TGCAGTGCTAGTAGTGGGGGGCCAGATACGCAGTATTTT.

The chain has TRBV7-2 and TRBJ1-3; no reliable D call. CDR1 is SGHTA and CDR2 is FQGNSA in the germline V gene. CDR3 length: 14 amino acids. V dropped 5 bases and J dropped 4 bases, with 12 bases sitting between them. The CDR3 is CASSALVAGNTIYF. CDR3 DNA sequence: TGTGCCAGCAGCGCCCTGGTTGCCGGAAACACCATATATTTT.

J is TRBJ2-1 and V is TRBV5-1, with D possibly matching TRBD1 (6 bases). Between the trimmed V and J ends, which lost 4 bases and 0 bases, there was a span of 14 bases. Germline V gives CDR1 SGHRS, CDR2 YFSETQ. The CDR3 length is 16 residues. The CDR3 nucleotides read TGCGCCAGCAGCATACAGGGAAGGAGCTCCTACAATGAGCAGTTCTTC. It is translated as CASSIQGRSSYNEQFF. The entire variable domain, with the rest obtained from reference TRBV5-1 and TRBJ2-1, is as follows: KAGVTQTPRYLIKTRGQQVTLSCSPISGHRSVSWYQQTPGQGLQFLFEYFSETQRNKGNFPGRFSGRQFSNSRSEMNVSTLELGDSALYLCASSIQGRSSYNEQFFGPGTRLTVL.

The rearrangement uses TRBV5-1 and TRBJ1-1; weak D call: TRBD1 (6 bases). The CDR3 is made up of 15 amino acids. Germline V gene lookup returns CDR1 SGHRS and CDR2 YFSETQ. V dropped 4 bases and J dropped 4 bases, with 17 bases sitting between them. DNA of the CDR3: TGCGCCAGCAGCCCGGGGGCGACCGCTGGCACTGAAGCTTTCTTT. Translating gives CASSPGATAGTEAFF. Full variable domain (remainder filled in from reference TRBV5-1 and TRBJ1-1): KAGVTQTPRYLIKTRGQQVTLSCSPISGHRSVSWYQQTPGQGLQFLFEYFSETQRNKGNFPGRFSGRQFSNSRSEMNVSTLELGDSALYLCASSPGATAGTEAFFGQGTRLTVV.

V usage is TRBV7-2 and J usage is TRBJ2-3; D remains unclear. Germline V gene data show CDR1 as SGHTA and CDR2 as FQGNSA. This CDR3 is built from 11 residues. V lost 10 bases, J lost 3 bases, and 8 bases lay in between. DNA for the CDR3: TGTGCCACCACCGGGACAGATACGCAGTATTTT. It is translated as CATTGTDTQYF.

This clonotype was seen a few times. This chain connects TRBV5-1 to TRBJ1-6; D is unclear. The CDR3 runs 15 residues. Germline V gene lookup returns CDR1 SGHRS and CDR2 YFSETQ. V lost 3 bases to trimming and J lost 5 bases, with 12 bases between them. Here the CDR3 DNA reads TGCGCCAGCAGCTCCGACACCAACGATAATTCACCCCTCCACTTT. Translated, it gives CASSSDTNDNSPLHF.

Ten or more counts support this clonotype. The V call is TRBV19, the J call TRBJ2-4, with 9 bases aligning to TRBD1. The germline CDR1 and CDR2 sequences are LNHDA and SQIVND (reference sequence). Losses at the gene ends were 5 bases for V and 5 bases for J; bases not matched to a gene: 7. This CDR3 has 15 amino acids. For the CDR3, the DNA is TGTGCCAGTAGTGGGACAGGGAGGATGGAAAACATTCAGTACTTC. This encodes CASSGTGRMENIQYF.

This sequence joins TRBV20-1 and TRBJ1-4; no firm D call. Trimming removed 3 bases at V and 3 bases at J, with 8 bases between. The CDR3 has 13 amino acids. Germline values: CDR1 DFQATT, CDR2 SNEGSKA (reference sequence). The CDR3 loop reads CSASWSANEKLFF. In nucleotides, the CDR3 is TGCAGTGCTAGTTGGTCGGCTAATGAAAAACTGTTTTTT.

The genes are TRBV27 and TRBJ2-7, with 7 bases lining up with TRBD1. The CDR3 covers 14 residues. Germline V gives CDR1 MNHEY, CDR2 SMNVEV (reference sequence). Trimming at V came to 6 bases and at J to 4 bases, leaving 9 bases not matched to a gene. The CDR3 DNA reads TGTGCCAGCAGCCTTACCCCGGACAGGTACGAGCAGTACGTC. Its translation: CASSLTPDRYEQYV.

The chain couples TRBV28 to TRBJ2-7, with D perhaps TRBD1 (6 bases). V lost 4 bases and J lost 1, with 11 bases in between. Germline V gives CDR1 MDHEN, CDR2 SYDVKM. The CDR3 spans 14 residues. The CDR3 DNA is TGTGCCAGCAGTTCCCCAGGACAGTCCTACGAGCAGTACGTC. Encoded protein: CASSSPGQSYEQYV.

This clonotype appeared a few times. The chain's CDR3 is CASSYQGFRNEKLFF. Written as DNA, the CDR3 is TGTGCCAGCAGCTACCAGGGTTTCCGGAATGAAAAACTGTTTTTT. The V call is TRBV7-9, the J call TRBJ1-4, with D perhaps TRBD1 (5 bases). V lost 4 bases, J lost 5 bases, and 14 bases lay in between. Germline assignment: CDR1 SEHNR and CDR2 FQNEAQ (reference sequence). The CDR3 spans 15 residues.